This T cell receptor beta chain was sequenced for a study of blood T cell repertoires in COVID-19. Turning to the study itself: Spain, Italy and the United States supplied samples that represented acute and convalescent COVID-19. T cells, B-cell-depleted T cells, or PBMCs supplied cDNA or gDNA.

Original processing methods: The assay estimated nucleated cells by amplifying reference gene primers. TCRdb's table, derived via immunoSEQ multiplex PCR, lists solely in-frame clones and lacks some. V, J and clone size derive from that table, while D and trimming were established from the DNA sequence. The table lists over 200,000 clones, roughly nine tenths of them singletons. Followed longitudinally, the Seattle patients had been enrolled during active infection. The germline gives CDR1 LGHDT, CDR2 YNNKEL (reference sequence). The V gene end was trimmed by 0 bases and the J gene end by 5 bases; junction bases not matched to a gene: 7. The CDR3 totals 16 residues.

Sequences were obtained from peripheral blood. This TCR was sampled from a man aged 60-69 years with COVID-19, enrolled during active disease. The chain employs TRBV3-1 (or the pseudogene TRBV3-2) and TRBJ2-3; 8 bases line up with TRBD2. CDR3 amino acids: CASSQDRGLGVDTQYF. The CDR3 DNA reads TGTGCCAGCAGCCAAGATAGGGGACTAGGGGTAGATACGCAGTATTTT.